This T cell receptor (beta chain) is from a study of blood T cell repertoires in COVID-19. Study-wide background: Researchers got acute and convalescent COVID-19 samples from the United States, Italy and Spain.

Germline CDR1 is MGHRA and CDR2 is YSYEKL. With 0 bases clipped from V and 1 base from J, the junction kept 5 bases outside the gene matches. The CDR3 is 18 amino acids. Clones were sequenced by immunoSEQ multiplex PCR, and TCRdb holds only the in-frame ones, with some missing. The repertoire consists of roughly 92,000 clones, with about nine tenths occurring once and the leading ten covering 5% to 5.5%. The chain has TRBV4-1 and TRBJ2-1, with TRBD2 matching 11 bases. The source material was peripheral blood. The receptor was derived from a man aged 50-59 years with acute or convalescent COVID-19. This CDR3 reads CASSQDPLAGGSYNEQFF. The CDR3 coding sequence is TGCGCCAGCAGCCAAGACCCCCTAGCGGGGGGATCCTACAATGAGCAGTTCTTC.